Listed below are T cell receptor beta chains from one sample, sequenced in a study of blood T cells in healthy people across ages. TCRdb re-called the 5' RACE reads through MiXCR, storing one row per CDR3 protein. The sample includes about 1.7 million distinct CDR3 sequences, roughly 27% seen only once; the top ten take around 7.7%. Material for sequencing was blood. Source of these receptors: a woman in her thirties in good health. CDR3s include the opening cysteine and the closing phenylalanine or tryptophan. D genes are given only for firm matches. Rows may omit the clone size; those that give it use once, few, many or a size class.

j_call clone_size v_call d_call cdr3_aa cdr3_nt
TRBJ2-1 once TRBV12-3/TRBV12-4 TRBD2 CASSFISGGSNEQFF TGTGCCAGCAGTTTTATTAGCGGGGGAAGCAATGAGCAGTTCTTC
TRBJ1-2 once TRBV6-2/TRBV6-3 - CASSRGEANGYTF TGTGCCAGCAGCCGCGGAGAGGCGAATGGCTACACCTTT
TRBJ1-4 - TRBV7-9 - CASAREREKLVF TGTGCCAGCGCCAGGGAGCGCGAGAAACTGGTTTTT
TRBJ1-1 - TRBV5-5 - CASSPSVGITEAFF TGTGCCAGCAGCCCCTCTGTTGGGATCACTGAAGCTTTCTTT
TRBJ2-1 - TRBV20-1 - CSAIGQNEQFF TGCAGTGCCATAGGACAGAATGAGCAGTTCTTC
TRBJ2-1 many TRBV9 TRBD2 CASSPGAGALNEQFF TGTGCCAGCAGCCCAGGAGCGGGAGCGTTAAATGAGCAGTTCTTC
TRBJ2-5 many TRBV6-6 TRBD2 CASREGETQYF TGCGCCAGCAGGGAGGGAGAGACCCAGTACTTC
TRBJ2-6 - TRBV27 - CASSLSIQPGANVLTF TGTGCCAGCAGTTTATCGATCCAGCCTGGGGCCAACGTCCTGACTTTC
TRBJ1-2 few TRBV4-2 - CASSQPERGRGYTF TGTGCCAGCAGCCAACCTGAAAGAGGGAGAGGCTACACCTTC
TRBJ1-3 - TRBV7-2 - CASSPPPGSTIYF TGTGCCAGCAGCCCACCCCCAGGGAGCACCATATATTTT
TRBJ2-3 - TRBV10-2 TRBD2 CASSEASGGSTDTQYF TGCGCCAGCAGTGAGGCTAGCGGGGGTAGCACAGATACGCAGTATTTT
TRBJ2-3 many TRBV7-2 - CASSEVTHTDTQYF TGTGCCAGCAGCGAGGTGACACACACAGATACGCAGTATTTT
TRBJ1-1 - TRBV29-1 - CSVDIAGLNTEAFF TGCAGCGTTGACATAGCAGGGTTGAACACTGAAGCTTTCTTT
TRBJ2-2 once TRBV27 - CASSFSANGGYTGELFF TGTGCCAGCAGTTTTTCCGCTAACGGGGGTTACACCGGGGAGCTGTTTTTT
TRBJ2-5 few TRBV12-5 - CASGSASRLETQYF TGTGCTAGTGGTTCCGCGTCCAGGTTAGAGACCCAGTACTTC
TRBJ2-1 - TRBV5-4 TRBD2 CASSFAGTRSVNEQFF TGTGCCAGCAGCTTTGCCGGGACTAGATCGGTCAATGAGCAGTTCTTC
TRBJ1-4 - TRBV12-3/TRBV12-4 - CASSLGVGLYEKLFF TGTGCCAGCAGTTTAGGGGTGGGATTATATGAAAAACTGTTTTTT
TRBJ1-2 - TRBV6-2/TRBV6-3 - CASTHSSDSYGYTF TGTGCCAGCACCCATTCATCGGACAGCTATGGCTACACCTTC
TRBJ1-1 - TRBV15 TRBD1 CATSLWDRETDEAFF TGTGCCACCAGCTTATGGGACAGGGAAACGGATGAAGCTTTCTTT
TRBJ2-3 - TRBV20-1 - CSAPSGEGTDTQYF TGCAGTGCACCAAGTGGGGAAGGCACAGATACGCAGTATTTT
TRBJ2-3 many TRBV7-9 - CASSEITSGRIDVTQYF TGTGCCAGCAGCGAAATTACTTCGGGACGGATTGATGTTACGCAGTATTTT
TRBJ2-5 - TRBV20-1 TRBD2 CSASEGLAGGQETQYF TGCAGTGCTAGTGAGGGGCTAGCGGGGGGGCAAGAGACCCAGTACTTC
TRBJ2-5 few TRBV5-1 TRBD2 CASSPPSGGAEETQYF TGCGCCAGCAGCCCCCCCAGCGGGGGGGCTGAGGAGACCCAGTACTTC
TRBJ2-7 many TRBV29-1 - CSVALGVSYEQYF TGCAGCGTTGCGCTTGGGGTCTCCTACGAGCAGTACTTC
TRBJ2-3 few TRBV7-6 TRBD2 CASSLGIAGGVNTQYF TGTGCCAGCAGCTTAGGGATAGCGGGAGGAGTTAATACGCAGTATTTT
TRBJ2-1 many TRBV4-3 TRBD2 CASSQDGGSIDEQFF TGCGCCAGCAGCCAAGACGGCGGGAGCATCGATGAGCAGTTCTTC
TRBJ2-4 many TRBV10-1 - CASSESGGTYEEQYF TGCGCCAGCAGTGAGTCGGGGGGCACCTACGAGGAGCAGTACTTC
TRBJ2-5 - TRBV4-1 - CASSQAGGQAKGETQYF TGCGCCAGCAGCCAAGCGGGGGGACAGGCCAAGGGAGAGACCCAGTACTTC
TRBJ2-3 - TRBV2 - CASSIGGLAPYTDTQYF TGTGCCAGCAGCATCGGGGGTCTAGCTCCCTACACAGATACGCAGTATTTT
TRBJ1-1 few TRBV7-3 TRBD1 CASSLRARGENTEAFF TGTGCCAGCAGCTTAAGGGCCAGGGGGGAGAACACTGAAGCTTTCTTT
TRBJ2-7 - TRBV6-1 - CASSEQGRVTYEQYF TGTGCCAGCAGTGAACAGGGGCGCGTGACCTACGAGCAGTACTTC
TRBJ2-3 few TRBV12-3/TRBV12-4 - CASSSARGDTQYF TGTGCCAGCAGTTCTGCCCGAGGGGATACGCAGTATTTT
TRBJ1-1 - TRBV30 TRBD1 CAWSVSGGDTEAFF TGTGCCTGGAGTGTATCAGGGGGGGACACTGAAGCTTTCTTT
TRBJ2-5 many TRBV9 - CASSVDILQETQYF TGTGCCAGCAGCGTAGACATCCTCCAAGAGACCCAGTACTTC
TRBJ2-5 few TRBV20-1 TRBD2 CSASGRVPETQYF TGCAGTGCTAGCGGGAGGGTTCCAGAGACCCAGTACTTC
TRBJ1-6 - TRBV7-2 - CASSRPDSPLHF TGTGCCAGCAGTCGCCCGGATTCACCCCTCCACTTT
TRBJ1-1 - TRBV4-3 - CASSQDSRGDEAFF TGCGCCAGCAGCCAAGATTCCCGGGGGGATGAAGCTTTCTTT
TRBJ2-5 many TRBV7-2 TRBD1 CASRGTAKETQYF TGTGCCAGCAGGGGGACAGCAAAAGAGACCCAGTACTTC
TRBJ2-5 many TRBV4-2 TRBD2 CASSQRLAGPLQETQYF TGTGCCAGCAGCCAAAGACTAGCGGGACCACTCCAAGAGACCCAGTACTTC
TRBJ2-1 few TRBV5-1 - CASSLATPGVGEQFF TGCGCCAGCAGCTTGGCAACCCCAGGGGTAGGTGAGCAGTTCTTC